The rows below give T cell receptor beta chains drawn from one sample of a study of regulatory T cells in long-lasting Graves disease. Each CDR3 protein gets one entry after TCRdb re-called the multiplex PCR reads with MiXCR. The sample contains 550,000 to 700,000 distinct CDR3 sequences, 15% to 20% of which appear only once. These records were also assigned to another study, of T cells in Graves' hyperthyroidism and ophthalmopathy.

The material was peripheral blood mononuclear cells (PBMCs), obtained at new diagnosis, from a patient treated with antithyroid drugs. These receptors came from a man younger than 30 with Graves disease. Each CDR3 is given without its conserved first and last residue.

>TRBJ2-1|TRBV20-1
SAIGTSGRAGNEQF
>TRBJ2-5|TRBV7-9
ASSLPSVGVQLETQY
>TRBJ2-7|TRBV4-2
ASSQSLTSGTSYEQY
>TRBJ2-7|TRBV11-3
ASSHPPNEGGYEQY
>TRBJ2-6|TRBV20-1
SARAVPGANVLT
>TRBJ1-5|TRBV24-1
ATSDSGTGSTPQH
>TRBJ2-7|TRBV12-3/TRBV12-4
ASSPHPSYEQY
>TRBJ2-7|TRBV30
AWSPSPGGLYEQY
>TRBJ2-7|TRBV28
ASSLLRDRAGYEQY
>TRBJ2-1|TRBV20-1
SASGRTGNEQF
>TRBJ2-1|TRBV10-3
AIRDRDARDEQF
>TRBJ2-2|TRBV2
ASSVKNTGELF
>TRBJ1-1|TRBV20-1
SASAGGTNTEAF
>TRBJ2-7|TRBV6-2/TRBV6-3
ASSYDKQYAQY
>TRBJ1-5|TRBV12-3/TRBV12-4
ASSTQALPNQPQH
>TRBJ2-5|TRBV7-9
ASSLTRSQETQY
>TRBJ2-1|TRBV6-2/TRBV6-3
ASSYGPAYNEQF
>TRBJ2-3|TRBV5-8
ASSHRTLTDTQY
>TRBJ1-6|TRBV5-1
ASSREQVDSPLH
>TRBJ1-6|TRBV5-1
ASSWAGTDNSPLH
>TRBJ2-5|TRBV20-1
SARGGRGETQH
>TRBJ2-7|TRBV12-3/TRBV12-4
ASSMGLAGAYEQY
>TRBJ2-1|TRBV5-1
ASRPWGEHEQF
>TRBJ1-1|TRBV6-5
ASSYDQRNTEAF
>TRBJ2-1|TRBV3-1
ASARRGSYNEQF
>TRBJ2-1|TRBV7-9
ASSFPGTGGSEQF
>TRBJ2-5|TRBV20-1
SAQTSGRAFLGTQY
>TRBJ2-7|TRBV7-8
ASSEEVGEQY
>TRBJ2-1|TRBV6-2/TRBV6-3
ASALNEQF
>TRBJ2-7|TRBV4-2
ASSPDRDSYEQY
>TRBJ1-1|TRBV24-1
ATSDETGTRDTEAF
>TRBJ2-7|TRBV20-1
SARVGGSHSYEQY
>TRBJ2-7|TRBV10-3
AISESGRGVPSYEQY
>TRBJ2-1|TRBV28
ASSRSPPTEQF
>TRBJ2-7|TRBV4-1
ASSQDGQDLYEQY
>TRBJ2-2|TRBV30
AWRRDRGTGELF
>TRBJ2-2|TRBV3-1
ASSVQDTGELF
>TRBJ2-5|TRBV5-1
ASTQTSGEETQY
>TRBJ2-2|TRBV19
ASRAGTTNTGELF
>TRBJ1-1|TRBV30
AWSVGGATEAF
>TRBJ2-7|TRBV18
ASSTGLYEQY
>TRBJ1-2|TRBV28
ASSFTGGFYGYT
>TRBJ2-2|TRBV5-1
ASSLTGRYPSGSRPGELF
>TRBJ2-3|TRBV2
ASSEGQGARVTDTQY
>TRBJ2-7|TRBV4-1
ASSAYRGANEQY
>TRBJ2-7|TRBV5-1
ASSNGAGEAYEQY
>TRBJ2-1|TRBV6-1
ASSETTGSYNEQF
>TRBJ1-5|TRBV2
ASSPPDRGNQPQH
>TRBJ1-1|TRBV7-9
ASSGYRERNTEAF
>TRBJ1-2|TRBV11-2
ASSLDLPSYGYT
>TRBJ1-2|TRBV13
ASSPQMIYGYT
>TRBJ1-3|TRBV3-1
ASRRPGGSGNTIY
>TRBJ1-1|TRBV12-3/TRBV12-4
ASRPLGGRNTEAF
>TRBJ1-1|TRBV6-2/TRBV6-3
ASSYSTGTQKAF
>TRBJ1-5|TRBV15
ATREDGTNQPQH
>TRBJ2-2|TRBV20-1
SAAGRTGELF
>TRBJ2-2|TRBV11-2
ASRLNRGGNTGELF